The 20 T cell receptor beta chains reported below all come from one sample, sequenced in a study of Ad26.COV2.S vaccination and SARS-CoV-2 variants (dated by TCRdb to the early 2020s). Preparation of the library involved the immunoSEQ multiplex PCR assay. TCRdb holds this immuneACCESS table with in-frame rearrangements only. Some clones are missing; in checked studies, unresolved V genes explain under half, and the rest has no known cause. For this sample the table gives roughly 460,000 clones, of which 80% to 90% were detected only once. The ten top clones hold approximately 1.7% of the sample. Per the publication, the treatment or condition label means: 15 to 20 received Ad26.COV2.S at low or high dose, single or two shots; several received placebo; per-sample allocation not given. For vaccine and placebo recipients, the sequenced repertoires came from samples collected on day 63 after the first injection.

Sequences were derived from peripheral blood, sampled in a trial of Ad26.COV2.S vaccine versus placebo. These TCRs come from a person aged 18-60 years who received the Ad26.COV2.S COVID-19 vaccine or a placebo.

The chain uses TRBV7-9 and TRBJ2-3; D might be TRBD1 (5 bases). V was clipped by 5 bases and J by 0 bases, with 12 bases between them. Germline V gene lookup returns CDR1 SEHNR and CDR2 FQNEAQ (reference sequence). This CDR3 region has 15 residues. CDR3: CASSIETDSTDTQYF. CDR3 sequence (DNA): TGTGCCAGCAGCATTGAGACAGACAGCACAGATACGCAGTATTTT. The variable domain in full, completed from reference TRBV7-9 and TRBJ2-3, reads DTGVSQNPRHKITKRGQNVTFRCDPISEHNRLYWYRQTLGQGPEFLTYFQNEAQLEKSRLLSDRFSAERPKGSFSTLEIQRTEQGDSAMYLCASSIETDSTDTQYFGPGTRLTVL.

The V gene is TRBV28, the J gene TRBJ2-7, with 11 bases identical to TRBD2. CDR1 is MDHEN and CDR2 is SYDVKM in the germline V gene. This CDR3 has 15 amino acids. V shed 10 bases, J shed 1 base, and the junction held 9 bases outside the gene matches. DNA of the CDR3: TGTGCCAACTCAGCCGGGACTAGCGGTTCCTACGAGCAGTACTTC. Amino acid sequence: CANSAGTSGSYEQYF.

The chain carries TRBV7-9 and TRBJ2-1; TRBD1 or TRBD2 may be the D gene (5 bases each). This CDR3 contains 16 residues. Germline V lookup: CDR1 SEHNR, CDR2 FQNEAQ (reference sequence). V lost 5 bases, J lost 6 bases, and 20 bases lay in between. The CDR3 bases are TGTGCCAGCAGCCAGAGAGAATTCCGGGACCCCAATGAGCAGTTCTTC. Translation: CASSQREFRDPNEQFF.

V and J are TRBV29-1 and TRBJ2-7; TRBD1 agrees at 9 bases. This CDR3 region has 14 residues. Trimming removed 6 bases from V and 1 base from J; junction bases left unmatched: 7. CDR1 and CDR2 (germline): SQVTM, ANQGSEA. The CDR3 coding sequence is TGCAGCGTGACTGGACAGGGGCTGTCCTACGAGCAGTACTTC. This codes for CSVTGQGLSYEQYF.

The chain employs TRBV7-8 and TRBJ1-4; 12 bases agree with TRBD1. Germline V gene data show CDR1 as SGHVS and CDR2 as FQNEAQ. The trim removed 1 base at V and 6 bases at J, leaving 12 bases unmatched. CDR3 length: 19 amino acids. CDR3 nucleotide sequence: TGTGCCAGCAGCTTAGTTTGGGACAGGGGGCAGGAGGGTGATGAAAAACTGTTTTTT. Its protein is CASSLVWDRGQEGDEKLFF.

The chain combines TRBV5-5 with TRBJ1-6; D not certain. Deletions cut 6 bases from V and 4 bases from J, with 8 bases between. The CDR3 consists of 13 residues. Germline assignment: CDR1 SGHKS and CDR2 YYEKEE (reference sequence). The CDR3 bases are TGTGCCAGCAACACACTGTATAATTCACCCCTCCACTTT. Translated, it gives CASNTLYNSPLHF.

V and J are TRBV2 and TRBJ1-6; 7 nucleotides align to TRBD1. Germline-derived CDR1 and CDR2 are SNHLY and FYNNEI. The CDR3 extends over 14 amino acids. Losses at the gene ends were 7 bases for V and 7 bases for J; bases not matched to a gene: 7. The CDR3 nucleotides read TGTGCCAGCACGGTGGACAGGCAAAATTCACCCCTCCACTTT. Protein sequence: CASTVDRQNSPLHF. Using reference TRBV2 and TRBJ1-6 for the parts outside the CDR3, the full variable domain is EPEVTQTPSHQVTQMGQEVILRCVPISNHLYFYWYRQILGQKVEFLVSFYNNEISEKSEIFDDQFSVERPDGSNFTLKIRSTKLEDSAMYFCASTVDRQNSPLHFGNGTRLTVT.

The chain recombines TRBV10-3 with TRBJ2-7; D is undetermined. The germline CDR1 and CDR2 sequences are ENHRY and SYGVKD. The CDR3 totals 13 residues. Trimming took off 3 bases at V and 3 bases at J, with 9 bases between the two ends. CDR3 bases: TGTGCCATCAGTGACTCAAACTACTACGAGCAGTACTTC. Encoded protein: CAISDSNYYEQYF.

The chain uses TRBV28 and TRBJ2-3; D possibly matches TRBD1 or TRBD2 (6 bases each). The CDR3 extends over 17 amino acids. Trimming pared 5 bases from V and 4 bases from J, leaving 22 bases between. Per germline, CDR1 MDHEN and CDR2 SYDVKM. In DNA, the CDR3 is TGTGCCAGCAGTACGTTTTTCCGGGGGCCAATATCAGATACGCAGTATTTT. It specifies CASSTFFRGPISDTQYF.

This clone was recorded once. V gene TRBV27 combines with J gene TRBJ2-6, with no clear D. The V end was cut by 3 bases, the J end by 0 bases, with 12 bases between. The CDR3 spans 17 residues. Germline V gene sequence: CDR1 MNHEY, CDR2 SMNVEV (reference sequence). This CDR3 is CASSFSPWRSGANVLTF. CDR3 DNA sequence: TGTGCCAGCAGTTTCTCCCCTTGGCGCTCTGGGGCCAACGTCCTGACTTTC.

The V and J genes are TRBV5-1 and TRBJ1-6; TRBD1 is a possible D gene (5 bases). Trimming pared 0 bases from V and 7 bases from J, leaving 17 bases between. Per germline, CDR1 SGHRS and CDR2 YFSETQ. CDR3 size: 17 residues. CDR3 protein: CASSLASGPGGNSPLHF. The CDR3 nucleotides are TGCGCCAGCAGCTTGGCCTCAGGGCCAGGTGGGAATTCACCCCTCCACTTT.

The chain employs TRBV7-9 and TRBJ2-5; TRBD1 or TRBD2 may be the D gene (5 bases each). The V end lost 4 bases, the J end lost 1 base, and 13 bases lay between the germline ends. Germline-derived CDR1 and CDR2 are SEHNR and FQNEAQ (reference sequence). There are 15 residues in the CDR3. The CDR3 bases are TGTGCCAGCAGCTCTAACCGGGACCCCCAAGAGACCCAGTACTTC. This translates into CASSSNRDPQETQYF.

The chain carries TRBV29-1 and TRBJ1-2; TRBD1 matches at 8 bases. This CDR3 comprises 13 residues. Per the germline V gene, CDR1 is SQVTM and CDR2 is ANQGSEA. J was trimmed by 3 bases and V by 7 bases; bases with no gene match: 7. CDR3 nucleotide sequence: TGCAGCGCCGTGACAGGGGCCCACTATGGCTACACCTTC. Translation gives CSAVTGAHYGYTF.

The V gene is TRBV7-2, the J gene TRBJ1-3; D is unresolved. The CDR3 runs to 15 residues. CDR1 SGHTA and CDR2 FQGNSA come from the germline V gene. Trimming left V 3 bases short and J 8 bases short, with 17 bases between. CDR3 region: CASSFGEGLRDTIYF. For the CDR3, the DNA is TGTGCCAGCAGCTTCGGCGAAGGACTTAGGGACACCATATATTTT. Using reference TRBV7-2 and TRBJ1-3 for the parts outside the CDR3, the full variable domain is GAGVSQSPSNKVTEKGKDVELRCDPISGHTALYWYRQSLGQGLEFLIYFQGNSAPDKSGLPSDRFSAERTGGSVSTLTIQRTQQEDSAVYLCASSFGEGLRDTIYFGEGSWLTVV.

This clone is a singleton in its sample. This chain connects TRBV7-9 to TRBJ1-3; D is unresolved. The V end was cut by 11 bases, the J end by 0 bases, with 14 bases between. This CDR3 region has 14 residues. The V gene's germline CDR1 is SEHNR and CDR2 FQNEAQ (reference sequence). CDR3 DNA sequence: TGTGCCGGCCAGGAAACATCCTCTGGAAACACCATATATTTT. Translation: CAGQETSSGNTIYF.

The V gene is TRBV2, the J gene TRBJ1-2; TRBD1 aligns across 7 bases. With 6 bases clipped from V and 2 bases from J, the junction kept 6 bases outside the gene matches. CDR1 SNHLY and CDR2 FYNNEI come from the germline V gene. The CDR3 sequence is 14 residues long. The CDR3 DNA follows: TGTGCCAGCAGGCTACCGGGACAGAACTATGGCTACACCTTC. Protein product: CASRLPGQNYGYTF.

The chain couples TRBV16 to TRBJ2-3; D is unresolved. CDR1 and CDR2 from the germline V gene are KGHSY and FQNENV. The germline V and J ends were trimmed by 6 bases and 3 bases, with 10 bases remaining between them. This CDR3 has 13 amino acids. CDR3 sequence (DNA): TGTGCCAGCAGTCGAGCAGTTACAGATACGCAGTATTTT. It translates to CASSRAVTDTQYF. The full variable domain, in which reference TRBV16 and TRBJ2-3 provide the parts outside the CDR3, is GEEVAQTPKHLVRGEGQKAKLYCAPIKGHSYVFWYQQVLKNEFKFLISFQNENVFDETGMPKERFSAKCLPNSPCSLEIQATKLEDSAVYFCASSRAVTDTQYFGPGTRLTVL.

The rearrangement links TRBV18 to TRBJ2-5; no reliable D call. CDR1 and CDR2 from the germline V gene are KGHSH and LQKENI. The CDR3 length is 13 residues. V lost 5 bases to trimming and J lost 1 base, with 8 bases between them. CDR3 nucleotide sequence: TGTGCCAGCTCAATTGTCACCCAAGAGACCCAGTACTTC. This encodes CASSIVTQETQYF.

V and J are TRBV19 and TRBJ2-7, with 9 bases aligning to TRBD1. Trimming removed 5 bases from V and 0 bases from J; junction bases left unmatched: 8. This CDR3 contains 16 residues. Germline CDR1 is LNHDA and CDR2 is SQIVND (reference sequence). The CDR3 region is CASSAWGTGNSYEQYF. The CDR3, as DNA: TGTGCCAGTAGTGCATGGGGGACAGGGAACTCCTACGAGCAGTACTTC.

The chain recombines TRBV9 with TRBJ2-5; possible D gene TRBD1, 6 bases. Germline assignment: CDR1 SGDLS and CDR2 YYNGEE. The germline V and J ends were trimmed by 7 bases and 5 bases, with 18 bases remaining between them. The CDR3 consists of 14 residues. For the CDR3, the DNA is TGTGCCAGCGGGTACGGGCAGGGGACGGAGACCCAGTACTTC. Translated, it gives CASGYGQGTETQYF.